The clone carrying this T cell receptor beta chain was found once. Assay used: immunoSEQ multiplex PCR; TCRdb lists only in-frame clones, some missing. Of about 40,000 clones detected, 70% to 90% appear once; the ten largest clones hold roughly 0.5%. The data originate from a study of T cell changes during pregnancy in multiple sclerosis. Source: CD4+ T cells from peripheral blood mononuclear cells, taken in the first trimester of pregnancy. This sequence was found in a female donor with multiple sclerosis, enrolled in a pregnancy study.

The CDR3 DNA reads as TGTGCCAGCAGCCAAGATCAGGGTCGGGGAGAGCGGGGCTACAATGAGCAGTTCTTC. It yields the protein CASSQDQGRGERGYNEQFF. The rearrangement joins TRBV4-2 to TRBJ2-1; 7 nucleotides agree with TRBD2. The CDR3 length is 19 residues. Germline V gene lookup returns CDR1 LGHNA and CDR2 YNFKEQ. J was trimmed by 3 bases and V by 0 bases; bases with no gene match: 14.